The text below deals with one TCR beta chain. Its antigen remains undetermined. The input lacks base qualities; no much larger clone sits a single base away. The CDR3 regions of human TCRbeta chains were analyzed by immunosequencing. In the authors' own workflow: TCRs in the repertoires were matched against a reference library of SARS-CoV-2-specific TCRs that had been generated with the MIRA antigen-specificity platform. Breadth was defined as the fraction of unique TCRs that were SARS-CoV-2-associated. Depth was defined as the fraction of total T cells that were SARS-CoV-2-associated. Using the MIRA data, each spike-specific TCR was assigned both to the spike region to which the TCR was reactive and to a CD4 or CD8 class. Log10-transformed breadth and depth values were compared by one-way ANOVA with Sidak's multiple comparisons tests. Not all clones reach the TCRdb copy of this immuneACCESS table, which keeps in-frame sequences only. Checked studies attribute under half of the gap to unresolved V genes and leave the rest unexplained. The V and J calls and the clone size are those of that table, but D and trimming were determined from the DNA. This sample comprises 150,000 to 200,000 clones, about 89% of them detected only once. 1.5% to 2% of the sample goes to the ten largest clones.

These data come from a study of T cell responses to AZD1222 COVID-19 vaccine (dated by TCRdb to about 2021). Some background on the complete study: AZD1222 recipients whose second dose came at about 4 weeks and those whose second dose came at about 12 weeks were combined into one group, since spike-specific TCR depth and breadth did not differ between the two schedules. Enrollment into the trials was organized by age into subgroups of 18-55, 56-69 and 70-plus years, and those subgroups contained roughly 150, 30 and 60 TCR-sequenced participants, respectively. TCR sequencing covered fewer than 250 trial participants: 200 to 220 given two doses of AZD1222 and 26 given two doses of MenACWY control vaccine. What the work shows at the level of the full study, not this receptor alone: The whole spike protein was spanned by vaccine-associated CD4 TCRs, and dominant responses were seen in regions 160-218 and 743-854. Reportedly, almost half of the unique spike-specific TCRs recognized epitopes lying outside the regions that are mutated in the B.1.351 and B.1.1.7 variants. Spike-specific TCR breadth and depth rose significantly after two AZD1222 doses compared with day 0 and with MenACWY recipients. Most participants were white British and females outnumbered males, and the authors suggested that clonal diversity may have been underestimated. Conclusions about previously exposed vaccinees were limited because only six AZD1222 recipients were SARS-CoV-2 seropositive at baseline. The 56-69-year group was small, and its depth increase did not reach significance, likely because of low power. No day 14 peak-response samples were available, so repertoires were characterized only after the peak T cell response.

What the time point label conveys for this sample: baseline before first vaccination. Vaccinee samples were obtained from the UK trials COV001 and COV002, which included a single-blind randomized controlled phase 2/3 trial of AZD1222 (ChAdOx1 nCoV-19) in healthy adults. For TCRbeta chain sequencing, PBMC samples from trial participants were taken at day 0 and at day 28 after the second dose. V gives up 0 bases and J gives up 0 bases, and the segment between their germline ends measures 6 bases. CDR1 MNHEY and CDR2 SVGAGI were looked up in the germline V gene. The CDR3 goes from the cysteine to the phenylalanine over 15 residues. CDR3 DNA is the only sequence kept; it has 45 bases, read in frame from the first base.

This clonotype was obtained from an adult in good health. The chain couples TRBV6-5 to TRBJ1-3; the D gene assignment is ambiguous. This sample comprised peripheral blood, obtained on day 0 of AZD1222 vaccination. The DNA is as follows: TGTGCCAGCAGTTACTCACGGACCTCTGGAAACACCATATATTTT. Its protein reads: CASSYSRTSGNTIYF.